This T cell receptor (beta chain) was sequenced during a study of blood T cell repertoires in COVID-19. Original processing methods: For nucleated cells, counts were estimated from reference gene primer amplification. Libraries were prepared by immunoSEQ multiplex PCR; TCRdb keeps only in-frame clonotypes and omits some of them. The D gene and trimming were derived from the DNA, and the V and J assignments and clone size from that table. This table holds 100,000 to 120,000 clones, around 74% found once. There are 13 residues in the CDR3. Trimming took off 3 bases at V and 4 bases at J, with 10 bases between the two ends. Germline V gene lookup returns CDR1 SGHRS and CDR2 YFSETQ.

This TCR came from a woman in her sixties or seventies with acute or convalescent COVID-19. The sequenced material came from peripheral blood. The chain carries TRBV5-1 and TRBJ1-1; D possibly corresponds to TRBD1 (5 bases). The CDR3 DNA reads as TGCGCCAGCAGCTCCGACAGAAGCACTGAAGCTTTCTTT. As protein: CASSSDRSTEAFF.